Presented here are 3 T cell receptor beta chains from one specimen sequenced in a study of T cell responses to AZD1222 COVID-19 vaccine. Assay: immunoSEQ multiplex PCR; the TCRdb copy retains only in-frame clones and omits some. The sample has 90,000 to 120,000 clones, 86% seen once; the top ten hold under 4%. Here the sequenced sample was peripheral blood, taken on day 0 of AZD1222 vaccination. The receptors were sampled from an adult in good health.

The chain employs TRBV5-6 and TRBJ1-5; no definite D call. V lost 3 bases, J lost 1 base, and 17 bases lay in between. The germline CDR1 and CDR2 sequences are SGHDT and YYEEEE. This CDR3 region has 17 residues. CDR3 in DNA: TGTGCCAGCAGCTCCCTCCGGGCGAAAGGGAGCAATCAGCCCCAGCATTTT. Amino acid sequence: CASSSLRAKGSNQPQHF.

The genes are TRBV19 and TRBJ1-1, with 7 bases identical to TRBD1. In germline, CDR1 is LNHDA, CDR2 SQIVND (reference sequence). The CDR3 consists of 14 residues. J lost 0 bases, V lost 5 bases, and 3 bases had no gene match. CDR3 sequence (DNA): TGTGCCAGTAGTGCCGGACAGGTGAACACTGAAGCTTTCTTT. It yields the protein CASSAGQVNTEAFF.

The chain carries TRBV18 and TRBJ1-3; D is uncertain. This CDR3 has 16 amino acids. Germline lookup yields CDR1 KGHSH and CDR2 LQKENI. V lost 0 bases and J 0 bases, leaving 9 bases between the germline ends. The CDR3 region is CASSPPWGNSGNTIYF. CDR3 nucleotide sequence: TGTGCCAGCTCACCACCCTGGGGAAACTCTGGAAACACCATATATTTT. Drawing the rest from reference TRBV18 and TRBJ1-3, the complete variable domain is NAGVMQNPRHLVRRRGQEARLRCSPMKGHSHVYWYRQLPEEGLKFMVYLQKENIIDESGMPKERFSAEFPKEGPSILRIQQVVRGDSAAYFCASSPPWGNSGNTIYFGEGSWLTVV.